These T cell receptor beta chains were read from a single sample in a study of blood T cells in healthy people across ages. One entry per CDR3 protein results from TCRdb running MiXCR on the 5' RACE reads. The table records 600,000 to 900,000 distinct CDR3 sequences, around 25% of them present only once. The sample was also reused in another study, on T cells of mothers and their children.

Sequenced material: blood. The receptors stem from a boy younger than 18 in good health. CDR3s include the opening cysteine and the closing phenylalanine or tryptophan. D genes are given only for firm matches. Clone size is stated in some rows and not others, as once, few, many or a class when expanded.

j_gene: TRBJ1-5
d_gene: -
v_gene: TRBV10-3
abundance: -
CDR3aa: CAISGDLNQPQHF
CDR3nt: TGTGCCATCAGTGGGGATTTAAATCAGCCCCAGCATTTT

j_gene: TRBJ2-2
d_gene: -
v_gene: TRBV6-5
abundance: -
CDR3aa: CASSFLGRTGELFF
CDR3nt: TGTGCCAGCAGCTTCCTTGGGAGGACCGGGGAGCTGTTTTTT

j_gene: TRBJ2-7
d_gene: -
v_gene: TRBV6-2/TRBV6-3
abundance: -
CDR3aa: CASSYGQLLYQYF
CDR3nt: TGTGCCAGCAGTTACGGCCAGCTCCTGTACCAGTACTTC

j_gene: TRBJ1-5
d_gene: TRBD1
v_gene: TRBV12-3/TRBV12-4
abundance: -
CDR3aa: CASSPGTGTNQPQHF
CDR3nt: TGTGCCAGCAGTCCCGGGACAGGGACCAATCAGCCCCAGCATTTT

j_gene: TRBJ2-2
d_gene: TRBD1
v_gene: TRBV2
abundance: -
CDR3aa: CASSRQGITGELFF
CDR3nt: TGTGCCAGCAGCCGACAGGGTATCACCGGGGAGCTGTTTTTT

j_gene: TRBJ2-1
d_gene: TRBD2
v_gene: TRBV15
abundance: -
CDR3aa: CATSRARLAISNEQFF
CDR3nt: TGTGCCACCAGCAGAGCGCGACTAGCGATCTCCAATGAGCAGTTCTTC

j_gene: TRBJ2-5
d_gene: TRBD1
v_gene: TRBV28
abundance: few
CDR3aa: CASSRKYRGETQYF
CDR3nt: TGTGCCAGCAGTAGAAAGTACAGGGGAGAGACCCAGTACTTC

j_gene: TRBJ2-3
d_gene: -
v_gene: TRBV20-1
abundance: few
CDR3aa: CSVPLERASTDTQYF
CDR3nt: TGCAGTGTTCCACTCGAGCGGGCTAGCACAGATACGCAGTATTTT

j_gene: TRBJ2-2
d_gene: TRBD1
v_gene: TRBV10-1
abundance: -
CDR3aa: CASRAGTATGELFF
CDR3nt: TGCGCCAGCAGGGCCGGGACAGCCACCGGGGAGCTGTTTTTT

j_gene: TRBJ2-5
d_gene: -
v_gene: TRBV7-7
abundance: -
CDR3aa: CASSLSGTEQETQYF
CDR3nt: TGTGCCAGCAGCTTGAGCGGGACAGAACAAGAGACCCAGTACTTC

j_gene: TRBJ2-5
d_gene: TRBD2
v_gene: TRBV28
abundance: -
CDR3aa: CATAGALFSLFF
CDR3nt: TGTGCCACCGCGGGAGCGCTTTTTAGTCTGTTCTTC

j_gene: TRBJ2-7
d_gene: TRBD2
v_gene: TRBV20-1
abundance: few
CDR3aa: CSATGTSGAYEQYF
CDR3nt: TGCAGTGCTACCGGGACTAGCGGGGCCTACGAGCAGTACTTC

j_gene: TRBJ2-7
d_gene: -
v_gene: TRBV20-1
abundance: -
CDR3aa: CSAGGQGFYEQYF
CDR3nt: TGCAGTGCCGGGGGGCAGGGGTTCTACGAGCAGTACTTC

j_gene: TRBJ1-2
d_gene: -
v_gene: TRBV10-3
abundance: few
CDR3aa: CAISESTGHGYTF
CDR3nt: TGTGCCATCAGTGAGTCGACGGGCCATGGCTACACCTTC

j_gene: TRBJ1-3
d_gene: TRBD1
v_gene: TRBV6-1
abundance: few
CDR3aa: CASSETGLDNTIYF
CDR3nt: TGTGCCAGCAGTGAGACAGGGCTGGATAACACCATATATTTT

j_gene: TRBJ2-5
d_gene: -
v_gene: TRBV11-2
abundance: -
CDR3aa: CASTGEGVAQETQYF
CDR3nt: TGTGCCAGCACCGGTGAGGGGGTGGCTCAAGAGACCCAGTACTTC

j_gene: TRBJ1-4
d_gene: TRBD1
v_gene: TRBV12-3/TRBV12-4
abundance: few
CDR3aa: CASSMGTGDEKLFF
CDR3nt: TGTGCCAGCAGTATGGGGACAGGGGATGAAAAACTGTTTTTT

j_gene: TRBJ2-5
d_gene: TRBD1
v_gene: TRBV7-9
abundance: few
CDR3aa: CASRQNGQGSYQETQYF
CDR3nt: TGTGCCAGCAGGCAGAACGGACAGGGCTCGTACCAAGAGACCCAGTACTTC

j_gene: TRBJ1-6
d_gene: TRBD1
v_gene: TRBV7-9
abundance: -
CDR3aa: CASSLSGGQVDF
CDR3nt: TGTGCCAGCAGCTTAAGTGGGGGACAGGTCGACTTT

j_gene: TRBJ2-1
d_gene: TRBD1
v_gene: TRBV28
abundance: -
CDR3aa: CAGSFSHGQGLWSEQFF
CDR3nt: TGTGCCGGCAGTTTCTCCCACGGACAGGGTCTTTGGAGTGAGCAGTTCTTC

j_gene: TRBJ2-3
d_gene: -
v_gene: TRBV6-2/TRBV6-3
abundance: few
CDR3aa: CASTSSGPKDTQYF
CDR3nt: TGTGCCAGCACGTCCTCGGGACCGAAAGATACGCAGTATTTT

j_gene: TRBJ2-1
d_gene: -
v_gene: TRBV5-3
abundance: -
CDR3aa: CARSFGGANRLCNEQFF
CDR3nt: TGTGCCAGAAGCTTTGGGGGGGCCAATCGTTTATGCAATGAGCAGTTCTTC

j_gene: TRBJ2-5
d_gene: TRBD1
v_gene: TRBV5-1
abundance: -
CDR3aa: CASSTWDSQETQYF
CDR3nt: TGCGCCAGTTCAACCTGGGACAGCCAAGAGACCCAGTACTTC

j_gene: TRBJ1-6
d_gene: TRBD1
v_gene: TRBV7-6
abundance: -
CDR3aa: CASSPQGAERSPLHF
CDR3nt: TGTGCCAGCAGCCCACAGGGGGCTGAGCGGTCACCCCTCCACTTT

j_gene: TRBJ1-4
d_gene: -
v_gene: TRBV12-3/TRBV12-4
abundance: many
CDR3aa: CASSLTATNEKLFF
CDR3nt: TGTGCCAGCAGTTTGACAGCAACTAATGAAAAACTGTTTTTT

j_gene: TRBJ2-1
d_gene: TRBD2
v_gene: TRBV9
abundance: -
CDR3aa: CASTSSGAPSNNEQFF
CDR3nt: TGTGCCAGCACGTCTAGCGGGGCCCCCTCTAACAATGAGCAGTTCTTC

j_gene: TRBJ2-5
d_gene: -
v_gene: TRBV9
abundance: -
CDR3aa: CASSMTVGETQYF
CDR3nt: TGTGCCAGCAGCATGACCGTCGGAGAGACCCAGTACTTC

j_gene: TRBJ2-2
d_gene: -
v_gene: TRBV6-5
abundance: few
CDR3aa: CASSYDHQKTRRHTGGLFF
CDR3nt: TGTGCCAGCAGTTACGACCATCAAAAGACTCGACGTCACACCGGGGGGCTGTTTTTT

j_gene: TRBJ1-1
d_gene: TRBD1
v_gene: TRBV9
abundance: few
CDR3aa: CASSSDRETHRAFF
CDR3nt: TGTGCCAGCAGCTCCGACAGGGAAACTCATCGGGCTTTCTTT

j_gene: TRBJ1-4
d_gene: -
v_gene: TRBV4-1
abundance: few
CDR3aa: CASSQEGEKLFF
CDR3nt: TGCGCCAGCAGCCAAGAAGGCGAAAAACTGTTTTTT

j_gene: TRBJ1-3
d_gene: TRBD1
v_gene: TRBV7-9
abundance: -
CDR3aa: CASSPGQDYSGNTIYF
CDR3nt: TGTGCCAGCAGCCCTGGACAGGACTACTCTGGAAACACCATATATTTT

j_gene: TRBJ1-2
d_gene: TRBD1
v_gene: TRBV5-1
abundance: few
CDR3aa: CASSLDGQGSRDYTF
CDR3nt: TGCGCCAGCAGCTTGGACGGACAGGGGTCGAGGGACTACACCTTC

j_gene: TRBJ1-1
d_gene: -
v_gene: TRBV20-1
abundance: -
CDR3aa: CSARSRANTEAFF
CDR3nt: TGTAGTGCTAGAAGCAGGGCCAACACTGAAGCTTTCTTT

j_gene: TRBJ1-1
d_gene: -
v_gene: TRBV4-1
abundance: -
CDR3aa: CASSQEGPRTEAFF
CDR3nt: TGCGCCAGCAGCCAAGAAGGACCACGCACTGAAGCTTTCTTT

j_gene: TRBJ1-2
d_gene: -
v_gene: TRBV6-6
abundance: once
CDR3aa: CASSYMEGEGYTF
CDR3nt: TGTGCCAGCAGTTACATGGAGGGTGAAGGCTACACCTTC

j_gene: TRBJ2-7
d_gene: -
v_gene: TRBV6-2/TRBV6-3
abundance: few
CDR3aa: CASSPARGRGPYEQYF
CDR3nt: TGTGCCAGCAGTCCCGCGAGGGGGAGGGGGCCCTACGAGCAGTACTTC

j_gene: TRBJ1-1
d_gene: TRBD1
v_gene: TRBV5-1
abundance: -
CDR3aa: CASSSGQGASTEAFF
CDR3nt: TGCGCCAGCAGCTCCGGACAGGGGGCGAGTACTGAAGCTTTCTTT

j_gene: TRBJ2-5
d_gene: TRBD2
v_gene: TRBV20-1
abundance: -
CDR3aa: CSATSGVKETQYF
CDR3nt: TGCAGTGCTACCAGCGGGGTGAAAGAGACCCAGTACTTC

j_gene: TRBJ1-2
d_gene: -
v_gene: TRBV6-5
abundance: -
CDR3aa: CASSYSWGFYGYTF
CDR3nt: TGTGCCAGCAGTTACTCGTGGGGATTCTATGGCTACACCTTC

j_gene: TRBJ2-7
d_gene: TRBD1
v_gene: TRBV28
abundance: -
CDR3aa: CASSSPSGQTYEQYF
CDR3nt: TGTGCCAGCAGTTCCCCCTCGGGACAGACCTACGAGCAGTACTTC

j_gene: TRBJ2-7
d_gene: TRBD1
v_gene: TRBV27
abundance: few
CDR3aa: CASSSSPGTDTYEQYF
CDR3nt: TGTGCCAGCAGTTCGTCCCCCGGGACAGATACCTACGAGCAGTACTTC

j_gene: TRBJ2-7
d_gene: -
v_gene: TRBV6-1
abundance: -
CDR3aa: CASSPQGLYEQYF
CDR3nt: TGTGCCAGCAGTCCACAGGGTCTCTACGAGCAGTACTTC

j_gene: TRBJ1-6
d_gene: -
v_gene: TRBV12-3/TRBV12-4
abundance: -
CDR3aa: CASSFGTNSPLHF
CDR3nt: TGTGCCAGCAGTTTCGGGACAAATTCACCCCTCCACTTT

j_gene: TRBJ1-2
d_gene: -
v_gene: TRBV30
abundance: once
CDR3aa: CAWSDRAYGYTF
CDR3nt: TGTGCCTGGAGTGACAGAGCCTATGGCTACACCTTC

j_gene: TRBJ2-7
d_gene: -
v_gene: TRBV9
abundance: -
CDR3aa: CASSAGGGFEEQYF
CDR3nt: TGTGCCAGCAGCGCCGGAGGAGGGTTCGAGGAGCAGTACTTC

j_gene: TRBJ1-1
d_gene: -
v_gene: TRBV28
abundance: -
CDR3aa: CASRALELRITEAFF
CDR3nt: TGTGCCAGCAGGGCCCTCGAACTGAGGATCACTGAAGCTTTCTTT

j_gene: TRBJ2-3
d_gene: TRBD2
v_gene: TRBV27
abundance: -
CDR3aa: CATNGGGITDTQYF
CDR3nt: TGTGCCACCAACGGGGGGGGCATCACAGATACGCAGTATTTT

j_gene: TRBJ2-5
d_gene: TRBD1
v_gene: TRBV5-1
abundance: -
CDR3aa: CASRALAGQEEETQYF
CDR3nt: TGCGCCAGCAGAGCACTCGCGGGACAGGAAGAAGAGACCCAGTACTTC

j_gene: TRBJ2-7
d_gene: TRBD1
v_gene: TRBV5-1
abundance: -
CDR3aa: CASSLRDRGPEQYF
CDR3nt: TGCGCCAGCAGCCTCCGGGACAGGGGACCCGAGCAGTACTTC

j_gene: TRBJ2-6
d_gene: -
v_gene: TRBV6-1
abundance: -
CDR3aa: CAASEGRALSGANVLTF
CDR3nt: TGTGCCGCCTCGGAGGGCAGAGCACTCTCTGGGGCCAACGTCCTGACTTTC

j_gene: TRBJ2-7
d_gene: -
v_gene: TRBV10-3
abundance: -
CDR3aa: CAIRSMEGNYEQYF
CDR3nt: TGTGCCATCAGATCGATGGAGGGGAACTACGAGCAGTACTTC

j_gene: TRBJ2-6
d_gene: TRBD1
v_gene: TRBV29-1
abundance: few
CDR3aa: CSVGWTGGRSGANVLTF
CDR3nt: TGCAGCGTTGGCTGGACAGGCGGACGGTCTGGGGCCAACGTCCTGACTTTC

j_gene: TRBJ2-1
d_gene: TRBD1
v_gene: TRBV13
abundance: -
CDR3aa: CASSKRTGSYNEQFF
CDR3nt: TGTGCCAGCAGCAAACGGACAGGGTCCTACAATGAGCAGTTCTTC

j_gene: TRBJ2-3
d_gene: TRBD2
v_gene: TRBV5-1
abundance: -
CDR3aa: CASSSGLEADTQYF
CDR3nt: TGCGCCAGCAGCTCCGGACTAGAGGCCGATACGCAGTATTTT